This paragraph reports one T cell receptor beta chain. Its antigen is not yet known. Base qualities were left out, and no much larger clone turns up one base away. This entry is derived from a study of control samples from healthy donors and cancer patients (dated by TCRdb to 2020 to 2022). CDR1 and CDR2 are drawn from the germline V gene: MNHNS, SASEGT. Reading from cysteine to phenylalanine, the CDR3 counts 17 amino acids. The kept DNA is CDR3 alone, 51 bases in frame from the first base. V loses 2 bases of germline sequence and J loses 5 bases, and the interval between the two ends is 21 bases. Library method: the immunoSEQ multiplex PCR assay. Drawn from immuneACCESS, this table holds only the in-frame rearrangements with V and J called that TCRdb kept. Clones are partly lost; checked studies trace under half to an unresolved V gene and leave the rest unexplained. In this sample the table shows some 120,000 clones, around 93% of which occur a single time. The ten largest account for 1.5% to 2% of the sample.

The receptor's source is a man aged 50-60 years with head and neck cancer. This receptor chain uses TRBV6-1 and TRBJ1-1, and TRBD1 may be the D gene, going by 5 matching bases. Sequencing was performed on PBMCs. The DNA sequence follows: TGTGCCAGCAGTGAAATCGAGATCTCAGGGCCGGGAACTGAAGCTTTCTTT. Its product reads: CASSEIEISGPGTEAFF.